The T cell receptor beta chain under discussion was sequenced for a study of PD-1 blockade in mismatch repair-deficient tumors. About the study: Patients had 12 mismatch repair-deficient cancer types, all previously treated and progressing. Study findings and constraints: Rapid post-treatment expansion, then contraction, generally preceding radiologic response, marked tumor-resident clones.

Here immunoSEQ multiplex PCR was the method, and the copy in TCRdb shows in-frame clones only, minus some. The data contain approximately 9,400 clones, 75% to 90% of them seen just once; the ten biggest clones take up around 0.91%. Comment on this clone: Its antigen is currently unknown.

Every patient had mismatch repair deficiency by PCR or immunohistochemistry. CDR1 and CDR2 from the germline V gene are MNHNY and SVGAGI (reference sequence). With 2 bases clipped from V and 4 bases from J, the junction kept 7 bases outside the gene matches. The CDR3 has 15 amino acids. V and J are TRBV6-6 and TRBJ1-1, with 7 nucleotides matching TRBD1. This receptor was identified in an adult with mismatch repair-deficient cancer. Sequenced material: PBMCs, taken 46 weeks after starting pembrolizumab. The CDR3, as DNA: TGTGCCAGCAGTTACCCGACAGGGATGGGCACTGAAGCTTTCTTT. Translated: CASSYPTGMGTEAFF.